This entry lists 4 T cell receptor beta chains sequenced from one sample in a study of shared clonotypes between healthy human individuals. The method was immunoSEQ multiplex PCR; TCRdb's version includes in-frame clones alone and lacks a portion of them. Of 750,000 to 1,000,000 clones listed, about 91% are singletons. The naive CD8 population came from CD45RO-negative cells selected for CCR7, without terminally differentiated effector memory CD45RA+ cells. Material: naive CD8+ T cells sorted from blood. The receptors come from a man aged 25-45 years in good health.

The J gene is TRBJ2-1, the V gene TRBV7-3; D is unresolved. V was clipped by 4 bases and J by 9 bases, with 10 bases between them. The length of the CDR3 is 12 residues. CDR1 is SGHTA, CDR2 FQGTGA, per germline. The CDR3 DNA reads TGTGCCAGCAGCTCTACAGCTGGTGAGCAGTTCTTC. Translation: CASSSTAGEQFF.

The gene calls are TRBV5-1 and TRBJ2-1; 8 bases align to TRBD1. Germline V gene lookup returns CDR1 SGHRS and CDR2 YFSETQ. This CDR3 is 17 amino acids long. The V segment lost 4 bases and the J segment 5 bases; nucleotides outside the gene matches: 14. CDR3 region: CASSPIENPTGDNEQFF. DNA for the CDR3: TGCGCCAGCAGCCCGATAGAAAACCCGACAGGGGACAATGAGCAGTTCTTC.

The rearrangement joins TRBV2 to TRBJ2-7, with TRBD2 matching 9 bases. V lost 0 bases and J lost 3; bases outside the gene matches: 6. Looked up from germline, CDR1 is SNHLY and CDR2 is FYNNEI. The CDR3 extends over 16 amino acids. CDR3 in DNA: TGTGCCAGCAGTGAAGCGAGGACTAGCGAACACTACGAGCAGTACTTC. It yields the protein CASSEARTSEHYEQYF.

This sequence joins TRBV14 and TRBJ2-7; 13 bases map to TRBD2. The CDR3 covers 19 residues. The ends lost 4 bases at V and 3 bases at J; junction bases unmatched: 15. Germline lookup yields CDR1 SGHDN and CDR2 FVKESK. The CDR3 coding sequence is TGTGCCAGCAGCCCCCGGCGGCGAGGGACTAGCGGGGTCCACTACGAGCAGTACTTC. This codes for CASSPRRRGTSGVHYEQYF.